This T cell receptor (beta chain) was recovered during a study of identical twins. In this sample, this clonotype turned up a few times. What it recognizes is unknown. Unique molecular identifiers were present on the cDNA, which also gained a universal primer site by template switching. A single record per CDR3 protein comes from TCRdb applying MiXCR to the 5' RACE reads. The sample lists 700,000 or so distinct CDR3 sequences; around 8.6% were seen once. Study-wide findings and caveats: Cord blood's abundant beta clonotypes had fewer insertions, unlike memory repertoires.

The sample was also reused in another study, on yellow fever vaccine responses in identical twins.

This receptor was identified in a woman aged 18-29 years in good health. The sample was PBMCs.

In DNA form, the CDR3 reads TGTGCCACCAGTGGAGAGGGGCCCCGCGAGACCCAGTACTTC. Its protein is CATSGEGPRETQYF. The genes are TRBV24-1 and TRBJ2-5; tentatively, D is TRBD1 or TRBD2 (5 bases each). The CDR3 has 14 amino acids. Germline loops: CDR1 KGHDR, CDR2 SFDVKD. The germline V and J ends were trimmed by 5 bases and 5 bases, with 14 bases remaining between them.